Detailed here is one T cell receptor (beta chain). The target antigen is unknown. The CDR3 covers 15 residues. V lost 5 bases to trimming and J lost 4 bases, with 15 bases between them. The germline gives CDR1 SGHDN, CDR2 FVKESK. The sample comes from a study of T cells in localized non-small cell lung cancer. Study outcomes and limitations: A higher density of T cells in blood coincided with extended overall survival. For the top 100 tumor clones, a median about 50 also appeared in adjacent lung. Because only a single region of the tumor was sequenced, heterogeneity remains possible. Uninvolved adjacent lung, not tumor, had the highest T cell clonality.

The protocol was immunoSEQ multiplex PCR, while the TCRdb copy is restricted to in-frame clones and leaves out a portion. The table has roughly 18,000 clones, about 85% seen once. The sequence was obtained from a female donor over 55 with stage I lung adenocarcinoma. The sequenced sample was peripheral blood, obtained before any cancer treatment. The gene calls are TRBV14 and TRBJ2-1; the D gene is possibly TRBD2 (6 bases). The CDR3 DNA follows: TGTGCCAGCAGCTCCGGGACGCGGGATTACAATGAGCAGTTCTTC. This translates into CASSSGTRDYNEQFF.